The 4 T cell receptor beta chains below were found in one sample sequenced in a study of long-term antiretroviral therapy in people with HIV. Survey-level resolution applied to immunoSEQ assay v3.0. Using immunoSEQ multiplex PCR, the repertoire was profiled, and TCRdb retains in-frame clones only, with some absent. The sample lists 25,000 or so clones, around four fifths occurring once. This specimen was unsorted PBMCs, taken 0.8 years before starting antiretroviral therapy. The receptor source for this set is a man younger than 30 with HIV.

This CDR3 is CASSLAEDIGNTIYF. The CDR3 region has the DNA TGTGCCAGCAGCTTAGCCGAGGACATTGGAAACACCATATATTTT. V and J are TRBV7-8 and TRBJ1-3; D perhaps matches TRBD1 (5 bases). The length of the CDR3 is 15 residues. CDR1 is SGHVS, CDR2 FQNEAQ, per germline. Between the trimmed V and J ends, which lost 0 bases and 3 bases, there was a span of 9 bases.

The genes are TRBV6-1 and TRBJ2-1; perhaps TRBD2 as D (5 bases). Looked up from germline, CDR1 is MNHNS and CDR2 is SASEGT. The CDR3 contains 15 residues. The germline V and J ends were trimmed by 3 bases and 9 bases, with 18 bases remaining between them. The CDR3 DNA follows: TGTGCCAGCAGTGATATGGGGAGCAATGTAGGTGAGCAGTTCTTC. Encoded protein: CASSDMGSNVGEQFF.

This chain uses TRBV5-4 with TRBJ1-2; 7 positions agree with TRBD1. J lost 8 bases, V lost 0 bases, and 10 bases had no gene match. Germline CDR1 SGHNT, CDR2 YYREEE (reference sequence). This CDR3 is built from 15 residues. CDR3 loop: CASSLAKSGGFGYTF. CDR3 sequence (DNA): TGTGCCAGCAGCTTGGCCAAATCAGGGGGATTCGGCTACACCTTC. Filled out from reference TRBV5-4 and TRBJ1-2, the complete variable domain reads ETGVTQSPTHLIKTRGQQVTLRCSSQSGHNTVSWYQQALGQGPQFIFQYYREEENGRGNFPPRFSGLQFPNYSSELNVNALELDDSALYLCASSLAKSGGFGYTFGSGTRLTVV.

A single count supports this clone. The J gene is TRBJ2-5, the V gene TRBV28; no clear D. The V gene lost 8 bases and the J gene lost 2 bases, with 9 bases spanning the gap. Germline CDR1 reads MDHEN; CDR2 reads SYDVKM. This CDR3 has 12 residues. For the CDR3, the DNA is TGTGCCAGCTGGGCCTCGCAAGAGACCCAGTACTTC. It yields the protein CASWASQETQYF.